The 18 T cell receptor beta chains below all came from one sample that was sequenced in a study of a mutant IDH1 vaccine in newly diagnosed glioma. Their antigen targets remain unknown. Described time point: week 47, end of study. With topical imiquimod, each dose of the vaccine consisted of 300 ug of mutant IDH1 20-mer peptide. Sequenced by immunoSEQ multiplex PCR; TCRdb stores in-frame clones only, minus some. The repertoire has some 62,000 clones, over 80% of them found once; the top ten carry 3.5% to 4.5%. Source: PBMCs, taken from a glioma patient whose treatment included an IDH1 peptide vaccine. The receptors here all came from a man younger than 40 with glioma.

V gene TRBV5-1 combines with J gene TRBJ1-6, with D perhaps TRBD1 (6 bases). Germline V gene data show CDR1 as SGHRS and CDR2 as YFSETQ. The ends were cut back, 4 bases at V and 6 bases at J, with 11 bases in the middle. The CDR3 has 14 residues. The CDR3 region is CASSTGQFNSPLHF. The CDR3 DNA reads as TGCGCCAGCAGCACAGGACAGTTTAATTCACCCCTCCACTTT.

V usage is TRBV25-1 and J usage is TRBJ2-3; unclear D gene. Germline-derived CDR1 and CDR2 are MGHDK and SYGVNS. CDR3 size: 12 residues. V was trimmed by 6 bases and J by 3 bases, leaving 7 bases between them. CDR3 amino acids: CASSPQTDTQYF. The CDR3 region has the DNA TGTGCCAGCAGCCCCCAGACAGATACGCAGTATTTT.

The CDR3 reads CASRGRTDTQYF. The CDR3, as DNA: TGTGCCAGCAGGGGGCGGACAGATACGCAGTATTTT. The J gene is TRBJ2-3, the V gene TRBV27; D might be TRBD1 (5 bases). This CDR3 region has 12 residues. The germline V and J ends were trimmed by 6 bases and 3 bases, with 7 bases remaining between them. In germline, CDR1 is MNHEY, CDR2 SMNVEV (reference sequence).

CDR3 in amino acids: CATRSGNTIYF. In DNA, the CDR3 is TGTGCCACGCGCTCTGGAAACACCATATATTTT. The V call is TRBV19, the J call TRBJ1-3; the D is unclear. This CDR3 has 11 residues. CDR1 LNHDA and CDR2 SQIVND come from the germline V gene (reference sequence). V lost 10 bases to trimming and J lost 0 bases, with 4 bases between them.

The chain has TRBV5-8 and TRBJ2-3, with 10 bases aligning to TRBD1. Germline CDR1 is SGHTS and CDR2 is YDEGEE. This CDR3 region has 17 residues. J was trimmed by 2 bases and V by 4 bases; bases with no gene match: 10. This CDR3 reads CASSSFRDRGVTDTQYF. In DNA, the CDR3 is TGTGCCAGCAGCAGTTTCCGGGACAGGGGAGTCACAGATACGCAGTATTTT.

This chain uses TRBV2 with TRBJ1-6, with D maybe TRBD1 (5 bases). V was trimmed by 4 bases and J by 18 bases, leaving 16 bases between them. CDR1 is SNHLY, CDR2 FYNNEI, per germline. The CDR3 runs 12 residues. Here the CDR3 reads CASSGGDPGSHF. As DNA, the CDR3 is TGTGCCAGCAGTGGGGGGGACCCGGGCTCCCACTTT.

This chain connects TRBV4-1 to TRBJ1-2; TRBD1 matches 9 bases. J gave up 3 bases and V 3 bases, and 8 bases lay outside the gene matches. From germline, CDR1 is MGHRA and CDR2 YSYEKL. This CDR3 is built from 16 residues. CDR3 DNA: TGCGCCAGCAGCCAGGCCGGGACAGGGACTGACTATGGCTACACCTTC. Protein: CASSQAGTGTDYGYTF.

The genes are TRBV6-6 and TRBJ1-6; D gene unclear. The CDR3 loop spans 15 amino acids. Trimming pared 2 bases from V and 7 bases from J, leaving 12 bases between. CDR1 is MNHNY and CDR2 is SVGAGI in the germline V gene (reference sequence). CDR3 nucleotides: TGTGCCAGCAGTTACACTTCAATTGGGAATTCACCCCTCCACTTT. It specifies CASSYTSIGNSPLHF.

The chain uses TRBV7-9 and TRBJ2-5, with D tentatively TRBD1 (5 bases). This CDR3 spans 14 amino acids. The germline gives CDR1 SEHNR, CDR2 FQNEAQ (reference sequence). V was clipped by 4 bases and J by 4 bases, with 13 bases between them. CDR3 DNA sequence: TGTGCCAGCAGCTCTCAGGGCAGGGCAGAGACCCAGTACTTC. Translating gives CASSSQGRAETQYF.

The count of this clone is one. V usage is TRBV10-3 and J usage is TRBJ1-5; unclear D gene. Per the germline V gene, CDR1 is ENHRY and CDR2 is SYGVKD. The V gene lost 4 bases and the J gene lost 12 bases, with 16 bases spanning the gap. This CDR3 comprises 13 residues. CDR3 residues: CAISGSFPGLQHF. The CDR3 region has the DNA TGTGCCATCAGTGGGTCTTTTCCGGGCCTCCAGCATTTT.

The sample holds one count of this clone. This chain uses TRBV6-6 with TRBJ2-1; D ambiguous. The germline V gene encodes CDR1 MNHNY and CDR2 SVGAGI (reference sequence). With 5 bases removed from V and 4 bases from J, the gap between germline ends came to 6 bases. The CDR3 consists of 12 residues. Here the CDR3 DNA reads TGTGCCAGCAGTGCCCAATACAATGAGCAGTTCTTC. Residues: CASSAQYNEQFF.

In DNA form, the CDR3 reads TGTGCCAGCAGCTCACGGACATCCGCGGCCACCGGGGAGCTGTTTTTT. This codes for CASSSRTSAATGELFF. This chain uses TRBV13 with TRBJ2-2; possible D gene TRBD1, 5 bases. There are 16 residues in the CDR3. The V end lost 4 bases, the J end lost 4 bases, and 16 bases lay between the germline ends. Germline CDR1 reads PRHDT; CDR2 reads FYEKMQ (reference sequence). The full variable domain, rest sourced from reference TRBV13 and TRBJ2-2, is AAGVIQSPRHLIKEKRETATLKCYPIPRHDTVYWYQQGPGQDPQFLISFYEKMQSDKGSIPDRFSAQQFSDYHSELNMSSLELGDSALYFCASSSRTSAATGELFFGEGSRLTVL.

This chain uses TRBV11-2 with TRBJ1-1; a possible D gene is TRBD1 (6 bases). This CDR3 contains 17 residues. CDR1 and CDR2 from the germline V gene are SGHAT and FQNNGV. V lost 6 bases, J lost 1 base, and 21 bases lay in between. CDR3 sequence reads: CASRKGGRLVWNTEAFF. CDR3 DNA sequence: TGTGCCAGCAGGAAGGGGGGGCGTCTTGTTTGGAACACTGAAGCTTTCTTT.

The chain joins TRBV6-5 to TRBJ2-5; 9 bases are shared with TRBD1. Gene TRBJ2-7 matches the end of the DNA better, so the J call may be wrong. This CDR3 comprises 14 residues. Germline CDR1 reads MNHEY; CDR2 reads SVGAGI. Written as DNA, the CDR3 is TGTGCCAGCAGCCGACAGGGGGTAACCTACGAGCAGTACTTC. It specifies CASSRQGVTYEQYF.

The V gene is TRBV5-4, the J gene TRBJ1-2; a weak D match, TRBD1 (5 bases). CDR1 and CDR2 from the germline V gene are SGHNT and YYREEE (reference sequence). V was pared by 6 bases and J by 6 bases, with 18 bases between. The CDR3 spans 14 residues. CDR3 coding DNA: TGTGCCAGCACCCGAGGGTTCGGGGGGAATGGCTACACCTTC. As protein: CASTRGFGGNGYTF.

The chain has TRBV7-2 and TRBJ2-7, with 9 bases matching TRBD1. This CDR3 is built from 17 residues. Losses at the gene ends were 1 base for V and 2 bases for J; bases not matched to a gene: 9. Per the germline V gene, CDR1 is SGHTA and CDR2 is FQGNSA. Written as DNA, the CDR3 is TGTGCCAGCAGCTTAGTTTCGGACAGGGGTTTCCCCTACGAGCAGTACTTC. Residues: CASSLVSDRGFPYEQYF.

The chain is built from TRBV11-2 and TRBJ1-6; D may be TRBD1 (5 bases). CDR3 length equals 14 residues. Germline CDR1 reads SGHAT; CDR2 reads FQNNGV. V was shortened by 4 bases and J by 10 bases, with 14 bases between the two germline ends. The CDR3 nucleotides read TGTGCCAGCAGCTCTCGAGACAGTATGTCACCCCTCCACTTT. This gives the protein CASSSRDSMSPLHF.

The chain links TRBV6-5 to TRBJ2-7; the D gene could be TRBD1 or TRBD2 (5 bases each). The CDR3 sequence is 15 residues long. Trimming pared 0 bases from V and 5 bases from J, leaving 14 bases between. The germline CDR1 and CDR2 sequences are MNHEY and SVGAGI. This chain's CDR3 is CASSYSRDAVDEQYF. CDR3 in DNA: TGTGCCAGCAGTTACTCGAGGGACGCGGTCGACGAGCAGTACTTC.